This T cell receptor (beta chain) is from a study of T cell responses to AZD1222 COVID-19 vaccine (dated by TCRdb to 2020 to 2023). For the study in its entirety: AZD1222 recipients whose second dose came at about 4 weeks and those whose second dose came at about 12 weeks were combined into one group, since spike-specific TCR depth and breadth did not differ between the two schedules. A total of under 250 trial participants underwent TCR sequencing, of whom more than 200 had received two doses of AZD1222 and around 25 had received two doses of the MenACWY control vaccine. Trial participants were enrolled into age subgroups of 18-55, 56-69 and 70-plus years, which contained around 150, 29 and 61 TCR-sequenced participants, respectively. Study-wide findings and limitations: In the small 56-69-year group, the increase in depth fell short of significance, most likely because of low power. Epitopes outside the regions mutated in the B.1.351 and B.1.1.7 variants were reportedly recognized by nearly half of the unique spike-specific TCRs. After two AZD1222 doses, spike-specific TCR breadth and depth were significantly higher than at day 0 and than in MenACWY recipients. Conclusions about previously exposed vaccinees are limited, since just a handful of AZD1222 recipients were seropositive for SARS-CoV-2 at baseline. The vaccine-associated CD4 TCRs covered the entire spike protein, and the dominant responses fell in regions 160-218 and 743-854. Participants were mostly white British, with more females than males. The authors suggested clonal diversity may have been underestimated. Because no day 14 peak-response samples were available, the repertoires could be characterized only after the peak T cell response.

Counted from cysteine to phenylalanine, this CDR3 has 16 amino acids. The entry retains the CDR3 DNA only, 48 bases that are in frame from base 1. Via the germline V gene (reference sequence), CDR1 is MNHEY and CDR2 SMNVEV. V is pruned by 5 bases and J by 0 bases, leaving 7 bases of the junction without a gene match. The CDR3 regions of human TCRbeta chains were analyzed by immunosequencing. The authors processed their data as follows. Repertoire TCRs were checked for matches against a reference library of SARS-CoV-2-specific TCRs that had been generated using the MIRA antigen-specificity platform. Breadth was defined as the fraction of unique TCRs that were SARS-CoV-2-associated. Depth was defined as the fraction of total T cells that were SARS-CoV-2-associated. Using the MIRA data, every spike-specific TCR was mapped to the spike region that the TCR reacted to and assigned to either a CD4 or a CD8 class. Log10-transformed breadth and depth values were compared by one-way ANOVA with Sidak's multiple comparisons tests. In its TCRdb copy, this immuneACCESS table keeps in-frame sequences only and misses some clones. Where compared with another copy, unresolved V genes explain less than half of these, and the others have no known cause. D and trimming were read from the DNA, whereas the V and J calls and clone size are those reported in that table. This sample is represented by about 100,000 clones; roughly 93% of them were singletons. Jointly, the top ten make up 4% to 5.5% of the sample.

Of note for this clone: Its antigen is currently not known. There are no base qualities to consult, and no much larger clone falls within one base.

The sample's time point label is to be understood as: baseline before first vaccination. Vaccinee samples came from UK trials COV001 and COV002, including a single-blind randomized controlled phase 2/3 trial of AZD1222 (ChAdOx1 nCoV-19) in healthy adults. For TCRbeta chain sequencing, PBMC samples were collected from trial participants at day 0 and at day 28 after the second dose. The source is an adult in good health. Sequencing used peripheral blood, obtained on day 0 of AZD1222 vaccination. Recombination joined TRBV27 with TRBJ2-7, and 10 bases in between align with TRBD2. Read as DNA, the sequence is TGTGCCAGCAGTCGTTTAGCGGGAGGAAGCTCCTACGAGCAGTACTTC. Translated, it gives CASSRLAGGSSYEQYF.